This is a list of T cell receptor beta chains from one sample in a study of OX40 agonist ivuxolimab in advanced cancers. Sequenced by immunoSEQ multiplex PCR; TCRdb stores in-frame clones only, minus some. The repertoire consists of about 35,000 clones, with 65% to 75% occurring once and the leading ten covering around 18%. The sample in question was CD4+ or CD8+ T cells sorted from blood, obtained in a trial of the OX40 agonist ivuxolimab. The receptors shown here come from an adult with an advanced solid tumor such as melanoma, head and neck, liver or kidney cancer. CDR3s include the opening cysteine and the closing phenylalanine or tryptophan. The D gene is left open where the match is weak. Expanded clones are given a class, and other clones once, few, many or no size at all.

V	size	J	D	DNA	CDR3
TRBV11-2	-	TRBJ2-7	-	TGTGCCAGCAGCTCGGGACCAAAGGACGAGCAGTACTTC	CASSSGPKDEQYF
TRBV6-1	-	TRBJ1-3	-	TGTGCCAGCAGTGTCTACAGGGTGGACACCATATATTTT	CASSVYRVDTIYF
TRBV28	-	TRBJ1-5	TRBD1	TGTGCCAGCAGACAGGGGATAGTTCAGCCCCAGCATTTT	CASRQGIVQPQHF
TRBV5-1	-	TRBJ1-6	-	TGCGCCAGCAGCTTTAATACAGATTCACCCCTCCACTTT	CASSFNTDSPLHF
TRBV27	-	TRBJ2-6	-	TGTGCCACTAAAACAGGGAGTACTGGGGCCAACGTCCTGACTTTC	CATKTGSTGANVLTF
TRBV18	once	TRBJ1-6	TRBD1	TGTGCCAGCTCACCACGGGACAGTCAGGGGAATTCACCCCTCCACTTT	CASSPRDSQGNSPLHF
TRBV7-2	few	TRBJ2-5	TRBD1	TGTGCCAGCAGCTCTGGACAGGGGATGGCCCAGTACTTC	CASSSGQGMAQYF
TRBV6-1	-	TRBJ2-1	-	TGTGCCAGCAGTGAACGTAATGAGCAGTTCTTC	CASSERNEQFF
TRBV12-5	-	TRBJ1-5	TRBD1	TGTGCTAGTGGTCTCGGACAGGGAGGACAGCCCCAGCATTTT	CASGLGQGGQPQHF
TRBV6-4	-	TRBJ2-6	-	TGTGCCAGCAGTTCCCGACCCGAAAGGCTTGGGGCCAACGTCCTGACTTTC	CASSSRPERLGANVLTF
TRBV2	-	TRBJ2-1	TRBD1	TGTGCCAGCAGCTTGGGACAGTTTATCGCTGAGCAGTTCTTC	CASSLGQFIAEQFF
TRBV14	few	TRBJ2-3	TRBD2	TGTGCCAGCAGCCCCGCGGGGCTAGCGGGGGGATATACGCAGTATTTT	CASSPAGLAGGYTQYF
TRBV5-1	-	TRBJ2-3	-	TGCGCCAGCAGCTTGGAGGGAGATACGCAGTATTTT	CASSLEGDTQYF
TRBV30	-	TRBJ2-5	TRBD1	TGTGCCTGGAGGGGACAGGGCTGGGAGACCCAGTACTTC	CAWRGQGWETQYF
TRBV19	-	TRBJ1-1	-	TGTGCCAGTAGTATAGTTTCCGGGGCCACTGAAGCTTTCTTT	CASSIVSGATEAFF
TRBV27	-	TRBJ2-3	-	TGTGCCAGCAGTTTATCTCTGGGAGATACGCAGTATTTT	CASSLSLGDTQYF
TRBV9	-	TRBJ1-1	-	TGTGCCAGCAGCGTAGGGTCCCCGCTGAACACTGAAGCTTTCTTT	CASSVGSPLNTEAFF
TRBV5-8	once	TRBJ2-3	-	TGTGCCAGCAGCTTCCAGGGTCGGAGCACAGATACGCAGTATTTT	CASSFQGRSTDTQYF
TRBV6-5	medium-sized	TRBJ1-3	-	TGTGCCAGCAGTTATCGAAACACCATATATTTT	CASSYRNTIYF
TRBV10-1	-	TRBJ1-3	-	TGCGCCAGCAGTGATACAGCCTCTGGAAACACCATATATTTT	CASSDTASGNTIYF
TRBV27	-	TRBJ2-5	TRBD2	TGTGCCAGCAGCATGACGACTAGCGGGGGGGCAAAGACCCAGTACTTC	CASSMTTSGGAKTQYF
TRBV2	-	TRBJ1-3	-	TGTGCCTGTCGGATGGATTTCTCTGGAAACACCATATATTTT	CACRMDFSGNTIYF
TRBV5-4	-	TRBJ1-1	-	TGTGCCAGCAGCTTAAACAGGGAGAACACTGAAGCTTTCTTT	CASSLNRENTEAFF
TRBV7-8	-	TRBJ2-7	-	TGTGCCAGCAGCTTAGTGGAGGGACTCTCCTACGAGCAGTACTTC	CASSLVEGLSYEQYF
TRBV6-5	-	TRBJ1-4	-	TGTGCCAGCAGTAACCAGGGTAGTGAAAAACTGTTTTTT	CASSNQGSEKLFF
TRBV2	-	TRBJ2-4	-	TGTGCCAGCAGTGTTAGGGGGGCCATGGGCATTCAGTACTTC	CASSVRGAMGIQYF
TRBV7-9	-	TRBJ1-4	TRBD1	TGTGCCAGCAGCCTAAAGGGGGCTGCTAATGAAAAACTGTTTTTT	CASSLKGAANEKLFF
TRBV19	-	TRBJ2-1	TRBD2	TGTGCCAGTAGTCACAACTCAGCGGGAACCTACAATGAGCAGTTCTTC	CASSHNSAGTYNEQFF
TRBV29-1	-	TRBJ2-6	-	TGCAGCGCCGAAGACATGAACTCTGGGGCCAACGTCCTGACTTTC	CSAEDMNSGANVLTF
TRBV19	-	TRBJ1-1	-	TGTGCCAGTAGGAACAAGGGGCTAACTGAAGCTTTCTTT	CASRNKGLTEAFF
TRBV2	-	TRBJ2-5	-	TGTGCCAGCAGTGCGCTAGCGAGACAAGAGACCCAGTACTTC	CASSALARQETQYF
TRBV4-2	-	TRBJ1-3	TRBD1	TGTGCCAGCAGCCAAAGGACAGGGCCTGGAAACACCATATATTTT	CASSQRTGPGNTIYF
TRBV19	-	TRBJ1-6	TRBD1	TGTGCCAGTAGTATTAGGGACAGTAATTCACCCCTCCACTTT	CASSIRDSNSPLHF
TRBV6-5	-	TRBJ1-1	-	TGTGCCAGCAGGGGCAGGGGGAACACTGAAGCTTTCTTT	CASRGRGNTEAFF
TRBV7-3	-	TRBJ2-1	-	TGTGCCAGCAGCTTTTTTTCGGGACCTTACAATGAGCAGTTCTTC	CASSFFSGPYNEQFF
TRBV27	few	TRBJ1-5	-	TGTGCCAGCAGTGACATGTTGGGTACTCAGCCCCAGCATTTT	CASSDMLGTQPQHF
TRBV6-5	-	TRBJ2-5	-	TGTGCCAGCAGTTACAGACTGACTAGCCAAGAGACCCAGTACTTC	CASSYRLTSQETQYF
TRBV7-8	-	TRBJ1-1	-	TGTGCCAGCAGCTTAGACCCGGCCTGGGTCACTGAAGCTTTCTTT	CASSLDPAWVTEAFF
TRBV29-1	once	TRBJ1-2	-	TGCAGCGTTTGGGGTCTCAACTATGGCTACACCTTC	CSVWGLNYGYTF
TRBV11-2	-	TRBJ2-7	-	TGTGCCAGCAGCTTCAAAGAGGGATTTAGCTCCTACGAGCAGTACTTC	CASSFKEGFSSYEQYF
TRBV25-1	-	TRBJ1-3	TRBD1	TGTGCCAGCAGTCCCCGGACAGGCCAAAACACCATATATTTT	CASSPRTGQNTIYF
TRBV27	once	TRBJ2-7	TRBD1	TGTGCCAGCAGTTTTTTGGGACAGGGGTTTAGCGAGCAGTACTTC	CASSFLGQGFSEQYF
TRBV6-1	-	TRBJ1-5	TRBD1	TGTGCCAGCGCCTTACAGGGGGGAGGCAATCAGCCCCAGCATTTT	CASALQGGGNQPQHF
TRBV29-1	-	TRBJ2-3	TRBD2	TGCAGCGTCGGGACTAGCGGGGGGGCCTGGGATACGCAGTATTTT	CSVGTSGGAWDTQYF
TRBV6-6	-	TRBJ2-1	TRBD2	TGTGCCAGCAGTTACCTCGGGGGGACCTACAATGAGCAGTTCTTC	CASSYLGGTYNEQFF
TRBV7-9	-	TRBJ2-3	-	TGTGCCAGCAGCTTAAGTGCGGCAGATACGCAGTATTTT	CASSLSAADTQYF
TRBV27	-	TRBJ1-1	-	TGTGCCAGCAGTTTAACTCGGAACACTGAAGCTTTCTTT	CASSLTRNTEAFF
TRBV2	-	TRBJ1-2	-	TGTGCCAGCAAGGGGGGGAATGGGTATGGCTACACCTTC	CASKGGNGYGYTF
TRBV5-6	-	TRBJ2-7	-	TGTGCCAGCAGCTTGTGGGGGGCGGACTACGAGCAGTACTTC	CASSLWGADYEQYF
TRBV7-2	-	TRBJ2-3	-	TGTGCCAGCAGCTATGATTGGCGGAACACAGATACGCAGTATTTT	CASSYDWRNTDTQYF
TRBV25-1	few	TRBJ1-2	TRBD1	TGTGCCAGCAGTGCCGGAGGGACAGGGGGGCTACGGGGCTACACCTTC	CASSAGGTGGLRGYTF